The 17 T cell receptor beta chains below come from one sample, sequenced in a study of blood T cell repertoires in COVID-19. The repertoire was sequenced with immunoSEQ multiplex PCR; TCRdb's copy has only in-frame clones and lacks some. The table lists 70,000 to 95,000 clones, about 84% of them singletons. Sequenced: peripheral blood. All receptors come from a human donor in a cohort sampled during active COVID-19.

The rearrangement joins TRBV29-1 to TRBJ2-4; 8 nucleotides agree with TRBD2. CDR1 SQVTM and CDR2 ANQGSEA come from the germline V gene. The CDR3 is 16 amino acids. Germline trimming cut 7 bases from V and 0 bases from J; bases unmatched to any gene: 11. The CDR3 here is CSARGAGALAKNIQYF. DNA of the CDR3: TGCAGCGCCCGGGGAGCGGGGGCTCTAGCCAAAAACATTCAGTACTTC.

J is TRBJ1-2 and V is TRBV7-2, with 9 bases lining up with TRBD1. J gave up 4 bases and V 5 bases, and 8 bases lay outside the gene matches. Germline V gene sequence: CDR1 SGHTA, CDR2 FQGNSA. The CDR3 sequence is 15 residues long. Written as DNA, the CDR3 is TGTGCCAGCAGCCCGTTAGACAGGGGGGTCTATGGCTACACCTTC. Protein: CASSPLDRGVYGYTF.

This clone was counted once. The chain combines TRBV5-4 with TRBJ1-6; 8 positions agree with TRBD1. This CDR3 has 15 residues. V was clipped by 2 bases and J by 10 bases; unmatched bases: 8. Per germline, CDR1 SGHNT and CDR2 YYREEE (reference sequence). CDR3 in DNA: TGTGCCAGCAGCTTCTTTACAGGGGGAGAGTCACCCCTCCACTTT. Encoded protein: CASSFFTGGESPLHF.

V and J are TRBV20-1 and TRBJ1-1; no firm D call. Trimming removed 6 bases from V and 1 base from J, with 6 bases in between. In germline, CDR1 is DFQATT, CDR2 SNEGSKA (reference sequence). The CDR3 totals 11 residues. The CDR3 DNA is TGCAGTGCCCAGTGGAACACTGAAGCTTTCTTT. It yields the protein CSAQWNTEAFF.

The J gene is TRBJ2-3, the V gene TRBV19; 7 positions agree with TRBD1. The germline gives CDR1 LNHDA, CDR2 SQIVND (reference sequence). CDR3 length: 13 residues. Trimming cost V 9 bases and J 1 base; bases outside gene matches: 4. The CDR3 loop is CASTGTGTDTQYF. DNA for the CDR3: TGTGCCAGCACCGGGACAGGCACAGATACGCAGTATTTT.

The chain uses TRBV27 and TRBJ2-3; 7 nucleotides match TRBD1. CDR3 length equals 13 residues. Germline V gene data show CDR1 as MNHEY and CDR2 as SMNVEV (reference sequence). The ends lost 2 bases at V and 8 bases at J; junction bases unmatched: 4. CDR3 sequence (DNA): TGTGCCAGCAGTTTAAGCCACAGGGGTACGCAGTATTTT. Translation: CASSLSHRGTQYF.

The J gene is TRBJ2-7, the V gene TRBV28; 10 bases agree with TRBD2. V lost 3 bases to trimming and J lost 7 bases; unmatched junction nucleotides: 21. The germline V gene has CDR1 MDHEN and CDR2 SYDVKM. The length of the CDR3 is 19 residues. Here the CDR3 DNA reads TGTGCCAGCAGTTTTTGGGCTAGCGGGGGCCGCCGGGGGGAAGAAGAGCAGTACTTC. Residues: CASSFWASGGRRGEEEQYF.

This chain joins TRBV4-1 and TRBJ2-3; possibly TRBD1 for D (6 bases). V lost 5 bases, J lost 2 bases, and 14 bases lay in between. CDR3 length: 15 residues. Looked up from germline, CDR1 is MGHRA and CDR2 is YSYEKL. CDR3 sequence reads: CASSFQGIVTDTQYF. CDR3 nucleotides: TGCGCCAGCAGCTTTCAGGGGATTGTCACAGATACGCAGTATTTT.

The V and J genes are TRBV18 and TRBJ1-3; D is unclear. CDR1 is KGHSH, CDR2 LQKENI, per germline. V lost 4 bases to trimming and J lost 2 bases, with 12 bases between them. CDR3 length: 15 amino acids. The CDR3 DNA follows: TGTGCCAGCTCACAACAGAGCCAAACTGGAAACACCATATATTTT. The encoded protein is CASSQQSQTGNTIYF.

The gene calls are TRBV24-1 and TRBJ2-3; D is ambiguous. This CDR3 is built from 14 residues. With 4 bases removed from V and 4 bases from J, the gap between germline ends came to 11 bases. Germline loops: CDR1 KGHDR, CDR2 SFDVKD. The chain's CDR3 is CATSDPAAADTQYF. In DNA form, the CDR3 reads TGTGCCACCAGTGACCCGGCGGCCGCAGATACGCAGTATTTT.

V gene TRBV24-1 combines with J gene TRBJ1-2; D uncertain. From germline, CDR1 is KGHDR and CDR2 SFDVKD. V lost 6 bases to trimming and J lost 0 bases, with 7 bases between them. This CDR3 spans 13 amino acids. CDR3 DNA: TGTGCCACCAGTCCCGGAGCTAACTATGGCTACACCTTC. Amino acids: CATSPGANYGYTF.

The count of this clone is one. The gene calls are TRBV27 and TRBJ2-3; D not resolved. Germline values: CDR1 MNHEY, CDR2 SMNVEV (reference sequence). This CDR3 region has 14 residues. Trimming removed 7 bases from V and 4 bases from J, with 15 bases in between. In nucleotides, the CDR3 is TGTGCCAGCAAATCGAACGTGGCTCCAGATACGCAGTATTTT. Its translation is CASKSNVAPDTQYF.

CDR3 in DNA: TGTGCCAGCAGCTTTCTCCGGGGTTTAGAGTCTGGGGCCAACGTCCTGACTTTC. It translates to CASSFLRGLESGANVLTF. J is TRBJ2-6 and V is TRBV7-9, with D possibly TRBD2 on 5 matching bases. The V end was cut by 3 bases, the J end by 1 base, with 16 bases between. This CDR3 comprises 18 residues. Germline V gene lookup returns CDR1 SEHNR and CDR2 FQNEAQ (reference sequence).

This chain joins TRBV24-1 and TRBJ1-2; no clear D gene. CDR1 is KGHDR and CDR2 is SFDVKD in the germline V gene. This CDR3 contains 14 residues. V was trimmed by 3 bases and J by 7 bases, leaving 14 bases between them. The CDR3 nucleotides are TGTGCCACCAGTGATAGTTCAGGTTCTTTTGGCTACACCTTC. Its translation: CATSDSSGSFGYTF.

J is TRBJ1-6 and V is TRBV3-1 (or the pseudogene TRBV3-2); no clear D gene. V lost 2 bases and J lost 0, with 8 bases in between. Germline CDR1 is LGHDT and CDR2 is YNNKEL (reference sequence). The CDR3 covers 16 residues. The CDR3 DNA reads as TGTGCCAGCAGCCAACCGGGAAGCTCCTATAATTCACCCCTCCACTTT. This sequence encodes CASSQPGSSYNSPLHF.

The chain employs TRBV9 and TRBJ2-7; 8 bases align to TRBD2. Germline CDR1 reads SGDLS; CDR2 reads YYNGEE. There are 15 residues in the CDR3. After removal of 0 bases from V and 2 bases from J, the junction contained 4 bases not matched to a gene. CDR3 coding DNA: TGTGCCAGCAGCGTAGGAGCGGGGGAAACCTACGAGCAGTACTTC. It yields the protein CASSVGAGETYEQYF.

CDR3 sequence reads: CATSDSGTYEQYF. CDR3 DNA sequence: TGTGCCACCAGTGACTCCGGGACATACGAGCAGTACTTC. The chain carries TRBV24-1 and TRBJ2-7, with D maybe TRBD1 (6 bases). The CDR3 sequence is 13 residues long. Trimming removed 4 bases from V and 4 bases from J, with 10 bases in between. CDR1 is KGHDR, CDR2 SFDVKD, per germline.